The text below deals with one TCR beta chain. Antigen unknown. This sample was taken from a study of T cell responses to AZD1222 COVID-19 vaccine. Study-level findings and limits: The study found vaccine-associated CD4 TCRs spanning spike, dominant at 160-218 and 743-854.

V lost 0 bases and J 5 bases, leaving 11 bases between the germline ends. Germline CDR1 and CDR2: SGHVS and FQNEAQ. The CDR3 extends over 14 amino acids. TCRdb's copy holds only in-frame clones and misses some; the assay was immunoSEQ multiplex PCR. This table has 140,000 to 150,000 clones, around 83% appearing once. The rearrangement joins TRBV7-8 to TRBJ2-7; unclear D gene. This clonotype was obtained from an adult in good health. The starting material was peripheral blood, obtained on day 0 of MenACWY control vaccination. The CDR3 spells CASSLAWGYDEQYV. The CDR3 coding sequence is TGTGCCAGCAGCTTAGCTTGGGGTTACGACGAGCAGTACGTC.